This TCR beta chain appears in the sequencing data of a study of blood T cell repertoires in COVID-19. Study as a whole: Material from acute and convalescent COVID-19 was sourced from the United States, Italy and Spain. PBMCs, B-cell-depleted T cells, or T cells provided the cDNA or gDNA that made up the material.

Followed longitudinally, the Seattle patients had been enrolled during active infection. Germline V gene data show CDR1 as MNHEY and CDR2 as SVGAGI. Deletions cut 6 bases from V and 1 base from J, with 12 bases between. This CDR3 spans 14 amino acids. Original analysis: It was from reference gene primer amplification that nucleated cell counts were estimated. The repertoire was sequenced with immunoSEQ multiplex PCR; TCRdb's copy has only in-frame clones and lacks some. That table is the source of V, J and clone size, and D and trimming were worked out from the DNA. This table has 350,000 or so clones, over 85% appearing once.

The chain uses TRBV6-5 and TRBJ1-2, with D possibly being TRBD1 (5 bases). The TCR comes from a woman aged 60-70 years with COVID-19, enrolled during active disease. The sequenced material came from peripheral blood. CDR3 in DNA: TGTGCCAGCAGCCGTCTCGACAGTAACTATGGCTACACCTTC. It codes for CASSRLDSNYGYTF.